The present TCR beta chain was sequenced within a study of regulatory T cells in long-lasting Graves disease. For TCR beta, libraries came from iRepertoire HTBI primers and Arm-PCR of CDR3 regions. TCRdb passed the multiplex PCR reads through MiXCR, listing each CDR3 protein once. The sample contains about 310,000 distinct CDR3 sequences, 15% to 20% of which appear only once. V was cut by 6 bases and J by 0 bases, with 12 bases left in between. Germline V CDR1 and CDR2: SGHAT, FQNNGV. CDR3 length: 14 residues. This clonotype was detected many times. Time point: newly diagnosed GD, antithyroid drugs for less than 3 months. The TCR library was prepared using RNA isolated from PBMCs.

The V and J genes are TRBV11-2 and TRBJ2-7; the D is unclear. Sequencing was performed on peripheral blood mononuclear cells (PBMCs), taken at new diagnosis, from a patient treated with antithyroid drugs. This TCR was sampled from a female donor with Graves disease. Written as DNA, the CDR3 is TGTGCCAGCAGTGGGCTCTCAGGCTCCTACGAGCAGTACTTC. This sequence encodes CASSGLSGSYEQYF.